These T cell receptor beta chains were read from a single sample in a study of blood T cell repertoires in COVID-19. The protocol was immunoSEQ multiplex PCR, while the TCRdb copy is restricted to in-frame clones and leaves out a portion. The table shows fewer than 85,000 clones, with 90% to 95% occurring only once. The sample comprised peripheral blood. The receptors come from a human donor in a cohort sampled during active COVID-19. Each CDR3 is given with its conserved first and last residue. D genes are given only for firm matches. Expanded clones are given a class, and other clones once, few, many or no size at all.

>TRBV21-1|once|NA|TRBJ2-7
TGTGCCAGCAGCACCTCAGGGGCCGGGTCCTACGAGCAGTACTTC
CASSTSGAGSYEQYF
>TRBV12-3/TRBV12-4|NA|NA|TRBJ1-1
TGTGCCAGCAGTTTCTCAGTTGAAGCTTTCTTT
CASSFSVEAFF
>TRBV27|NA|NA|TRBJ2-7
TGTGCCAGCAGTGTTACATCTTCCTACGAGCAGTACTTC
CASSVTSSYEQYF
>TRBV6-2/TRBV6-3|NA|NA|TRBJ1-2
TGTGCCAGCAGTTACCGGGGGGTGGCGAGGGGCTATGGCTACACCTTC
CASSYRGVARGYGYTF
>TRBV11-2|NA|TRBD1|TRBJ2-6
TGTGCCAGCAGCTCACGAGACAGGGCCCGAGCTGGGGCCAACGTCCTGACTTTC
CASSSRDRARAGANVLTF
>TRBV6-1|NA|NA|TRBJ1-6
TGTGCCAGCAGTGAAGAGGGGGGGGGCTGGGCACCCCTCCACTTT
CASSEEGGGWAPLHF
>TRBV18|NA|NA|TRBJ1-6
TGTGCCAGCTCCCCCCGGGGAGGAGGACCAAGGGGGGGGAATTCACCCCTCCACTTT
CASSPRGGGPRGGNSPLHF
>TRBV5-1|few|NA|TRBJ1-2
TGCGCCAGCACCTCACGGGGGGATGGCTACACCTTC
CASTSRGDGYTF
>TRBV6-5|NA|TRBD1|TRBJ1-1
TGTGCCAGCAGTTACTCACAGGGGACTGAAGCTTTCTTT
CASSYSQGTEAFF
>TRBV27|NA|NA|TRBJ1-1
TGTGCCAGCAGTTTAGGGAGACAGAACACTGAAGCTTTCTTT
CASSLGRQNTEAFF
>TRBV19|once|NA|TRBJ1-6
TGTGCCAGTAGTATGCGGGCAGGGGATTCACCCCTCCACTTT
CASSMRAGDSPLHF
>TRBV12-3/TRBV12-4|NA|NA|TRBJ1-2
TGTGCCAGCAGTTTAGGGGGAGACTATGGCTACACCTTC
CASSLGGDYGYTF
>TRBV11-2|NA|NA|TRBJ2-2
TGTGCCAGCAGCCCCTGGCGGGGTCCGAACACCGGGGAGCTGTTTTTT
CASSPWRGPNTGELFF